The table lists the clone carrying this T cell receptor beta chain with a few counts. Amplification targeted TCR beta CDR3 regions from RNA transcripts. First-round RT-PCR with HTBI primers amplified the TCR CDR3 region. From the multiplex PCR reads, TCRdb called clonotypes with MiXCR, one entry per CDR3 protein. Among around 380,000 distinct CDR3 sequences listed, around an eighth were seen once. This sample stems from a study of T cells in Graves' hyperthyroidism and ophthalmopathy. Overall study context: Blood was drawn when the patient was first diagnosed and still untreated.

The length of the CDR3 is 14 residues. Trimming at V came to 0 bases and at J to 4 bases, leaving 3 bases not matched to a gene. Germline CDR1 and CDR2: LNHNV and YYDKDF (reference sequence). In making diagnoses, clinical symptoms, serum thyroxine and TRAb, thyroid ultrasound and orbital computed tomography were all used. This rearrangement joins TRBV15 to TRBJ2-7; 7 nucleotides match TRBD1. The sequencing sample was made of blood. The source of this sequence is a man younger than 45 with Graves' hyperthyroidism that later progressed to Graves' ophthalmopathy. The CDR3 protein is CATSREGQQYEQYF. The CDR3 nucleotides read TGTGCCACCAGCAGAGAGGGACAGCAATACGAGCAGTACTTC.